The subject of this entry is one TCR beta chain. Its antigen is unknown. TCRdb's copy holds only in-frame clones and misses some; the assay was immunoSEQ multiplex PCR. This table has about 1.1 million clones, roughly 80% appearing once. Germline assignment: CDR1 MGHRA and CDR2 YSYEKL. CDR3 length equals 12 residues. V gave up 2 bases and J gave up 9 bases, with 10 bases separating them. These data are taken from a study of shared clonotypes between healthy human individuals. Study-level findings and limits: Estimated clonotype richness was generally higher in naive than memory subsets.

The receptor was isolated from a man aged 18 to 29 in good health. Some clones in this sample may be carry-over from other donors' samples. The gene calls are TRBV4-1 and TRBJ2-5; D possibly corresponds to TRBD2 (5 bases). The sample consisted of memory CD4+ T cells from PBMCs. The subset was: CD45RA-negative fraction. This chain's CDR3 is CASSQLGISQYF. The CDR3 nucleotides are TGCGCCAGCAGCCAACTCGGGATCTCCCAGTACTTC.